The source of this TCR beta chain is a study of response to subunit inactivated influenza vaccine. Turning to this clonotype: Antigen unknown.

Using its own MiXCR run on the RT-PCR reads, TCRdb lists one record per CDR3 protein. The profile shows approximately 680,000 distinct CDR3 sequences, 15% to 18% of them singletons. Germline V gene sequence: CDR1 SGHTA, CDR2 FQGNSA. V lost 5 bases, J lost 9 bases, and 22 bases lay in between. There are 15 residues in the CDR3. General study results and limits: Researchers suggested that each seasonal influenza vaccination recruits few new T cells.

This rearrangement joins TRBV7-2 to TRBJ1-1, with a possible D match to TRBD1 (5 bases). The sequences come from PBMCs from blood, collected about 13 days after vaccination. The clonotype was recovered from a middle-aged man who received an inactivated influenza vaccine. CDR3 amino acids: CASSPFAELGGKAFF. The CDR3 DNA reads TGTGCCAGCAGCCCATTTGCTGAATTGGGGGGAAAAGCTTTCTTT. Full variable domain (outside the CDR3, taken from reference TRBV7-2 and TRBJ1-1): GAGVSQSPSNKVTEKGKDVELRCDPISGHTALYWYRQSLGQGLEFLIYFQGNSAPDKSGLPSDRFSAERTGGSVSTLTIQRTQQEDSAVYLCASSPFAELGGKAFFGQGTRLTVV.